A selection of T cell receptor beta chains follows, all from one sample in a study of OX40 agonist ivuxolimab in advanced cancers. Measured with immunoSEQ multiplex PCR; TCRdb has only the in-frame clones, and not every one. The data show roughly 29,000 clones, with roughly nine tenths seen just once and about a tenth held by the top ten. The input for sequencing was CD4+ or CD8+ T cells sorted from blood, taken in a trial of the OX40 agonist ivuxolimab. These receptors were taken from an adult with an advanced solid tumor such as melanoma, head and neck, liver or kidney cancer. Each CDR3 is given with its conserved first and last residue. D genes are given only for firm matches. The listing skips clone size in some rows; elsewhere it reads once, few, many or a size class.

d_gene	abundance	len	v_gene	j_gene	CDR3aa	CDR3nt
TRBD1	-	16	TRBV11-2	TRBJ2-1	CASSSHPGTGGNEQFF	TGTGCCAGCAGCTCCCACCCCGGGACAGGGGGCAATGAGCAGTTCTTC
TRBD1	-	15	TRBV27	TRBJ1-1	CASSTVGGGSTEAFF	TGTGCCAGCAGTACGGTAGGGGGCGGATCCACTGAAGCTTTCTTT
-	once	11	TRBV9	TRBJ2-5	CASSLGGTQYF	TGTGCCAGCAGCCTGGGGGGGACCCAGTACTTC
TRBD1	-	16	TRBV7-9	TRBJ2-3	CASSLGGTGLTDTQYF	TGTGCCAGCAGCTTAGGAGGGACAGGGCTCACAGATACGCAGTATTTT
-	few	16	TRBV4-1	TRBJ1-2	CASSQDGNSANYGYTF	TGCGCCAGCAGCCAAGACGGGAACAGCGCTAACTATGGCTACACCTTC
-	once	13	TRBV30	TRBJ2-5	CAWSLDAQETQYF	TGTGCCTGGAGTCTTGACGCCCAAGAGACCCAGTACTTC
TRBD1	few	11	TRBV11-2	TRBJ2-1	CASSLGDREFF	TGTGCCAGCAGCTTAGGGGACAGGGAGTTCTTC
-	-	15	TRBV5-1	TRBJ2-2	CASSLGTAYTGELFF	TGCGCCAGCAGCTTGGGGACAGCTTACACCGGGGAGCTGTTTTTT
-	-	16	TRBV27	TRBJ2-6	CASGPARASGANVLTF	TGTGCCAGCGGCCCTGCGAGGGCCTCTGGGGCCAACGTCCTGACCTTC
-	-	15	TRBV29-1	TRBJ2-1	CSVDRLGASYNEQFF	TGCAGCGTTGACCGCCTGGGGGCATCCTACAATGAGCAGTTCTTC
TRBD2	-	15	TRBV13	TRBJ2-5	CASSYPRGNQETQYF	TGTGCCAGCAGCTACCCGCGGGGGAACCAAGAGACCCAGTACTTC
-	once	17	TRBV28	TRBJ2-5	CASSLFPRGGGQETQYF	TGTGCCAGCAGTTTATTCCCGAGAGGGGGGGGTCAAGAGACCCAGTACTTC
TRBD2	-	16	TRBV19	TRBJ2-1	CASSIGAPSGYNEQFF	TGTGCCAGTAGTATAGGCGCCCCTAGCGGTTACAATGAGCAGTTCTTC
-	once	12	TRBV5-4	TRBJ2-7	CASSWDEYEQYF	TGTGCCAGCAGTTGGGACGAGTACGAGCAGTACTTC
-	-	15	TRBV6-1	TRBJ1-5	CASREGHYSNQPQHF	TGTGCCAGCAGGGAGGGACATTATAGCAATCAGCCCCAGCATTTT
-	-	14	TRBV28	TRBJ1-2	CASMLQNGWYGYTF	TGTGCCAGCATGCTTCAGAACGGTTGGTATGGCTACACCTTC
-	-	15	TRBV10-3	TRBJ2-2	CAISDSGANTGELFF	TGTGCCATCAGTGACTCAGGGGCAAACACCGGGGAGCTGTTTTTT
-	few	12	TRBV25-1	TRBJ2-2	CASNLGTGELFF	TGTGCCAGCAATCTGGGAACCGGGGAGCTGTTTTTT
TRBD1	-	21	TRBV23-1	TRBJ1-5	CASSQSSDPGQGPYSNQPQHF	TGCGCCAGCAGTCAATCGTCGGATCCTGGACAGGGCCCATATAGCAATCAGCCCCAGCATTTT
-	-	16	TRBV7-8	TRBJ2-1	CASSPLGGGSYNEQFF	TGTGCCAGCAGCCCCCTAGGGGGGGGGTCCTACAATGAGCAGTTCTTC
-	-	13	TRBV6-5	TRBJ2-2	CASSIGNTGELFF	TGTGCCAGCAGTATAGGAAACACCGGGGAGCTGTTTTTT
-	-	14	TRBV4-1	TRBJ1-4	CASSQDRPNEKLFF	TGCGCCAGCAGCCAAGACAGACCAAATGAAAAACTGTTTTTT
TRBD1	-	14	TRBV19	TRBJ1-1	CASSIWTGGTEAFF	TGTGCCAGTAGTATCTGGACAGGGGGCACTGAAGCTTTCTTT
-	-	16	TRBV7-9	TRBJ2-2	CASSPRQAMNTGELFF	TGTGCCAGCAGCCCTAGACAGGCTATGAACACCGGGGAGCTGTTTTTT
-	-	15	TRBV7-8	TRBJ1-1	CASSLSVNKVPEAFF	TGTGCCAGCAGCTTGTCTGTAAATAAGGTCCCTGAAGCTTTCTTT
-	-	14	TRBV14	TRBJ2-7	CASSLSPTAYEQYF	TGTGCCAGCAGCCTTAGCCCCACTGCCTACGAGCAGTACTTC
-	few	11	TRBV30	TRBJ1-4	CAWSPNEKLFF	TGTGCCTGGAGTCCAAATGAAAAACTGTTTTTT
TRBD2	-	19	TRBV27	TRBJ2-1	CASSSLSSSGGSSYNEQFF	TGTGCCAGCAGCTCCCTCTCATCTAGCGGGGGAAGCTCCTACAATGAGCAGTTCTTC
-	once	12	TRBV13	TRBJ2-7	CASSLSSYEQYF	TGTGCCAGCAGCTTAAGCTCCTACGAGCAGTACTTC
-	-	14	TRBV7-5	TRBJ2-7	CASTGNTGIYEQYF	TGTGCCAGCACCGGAAACACAGGGATCTACGAGCAGTACTTC
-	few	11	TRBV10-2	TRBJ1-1	CASRIGAEAFF	TGCGCCAGCAGGATAGGGGCTGAAGCTTTCTTT
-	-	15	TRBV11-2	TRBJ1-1	CASSQPWVGNTEAFF	TGTGCCAGCAGCCAGCCGTGGGTGGGGAACACTGAAGCTTTCTTT
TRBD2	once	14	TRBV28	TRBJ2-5	CASSPGLAGGTQYF	TGTGCCAGCAGTCCCGGACTAGCGGGAGGCACCCAGTACTTC
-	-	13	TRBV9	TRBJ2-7	CASSPGTSSGQYF	TGTGCCAGCAGCCCCGGGACTTCCTCGGGGCAGTACTTC
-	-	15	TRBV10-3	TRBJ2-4	CAISEYSEAKNIQYF	TGTGCCATCAGTGAGTATTCTGAGGCCAAAAACATTCAGTACTTC
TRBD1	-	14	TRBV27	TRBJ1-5	CASSDRGRGQPQHF	TGTGCCAGCAGTGACAGGGGGCGAGGTCAGCCCCAGCATTTT
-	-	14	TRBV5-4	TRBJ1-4	CASSLRGINEKLFF	TGTGCCAGCAGCTTGCGGGGGATTAATGAAAAACTGTTTTTT
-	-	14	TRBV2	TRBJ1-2	CASSEAPGSYGYTF	TGTGCCAGCAGTGAAGCGCCAGGGTCCTATGGCTACACCTTC
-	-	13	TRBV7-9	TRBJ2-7	CASSLVASYEQYF	TGTGCCAGCAGCTTAGTGGCCAGCTACGAGCAGTACTTC
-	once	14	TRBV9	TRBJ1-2	CASSLGQTLNGYTF	TGTGCCAGCAGCCTTGGACAAACCCTCAATGGCTACACCTTC
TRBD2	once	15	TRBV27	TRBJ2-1	CASSVRLAPYNEQFF	TGTGCCAGCAGCGTCCGACTAGCGCCCTACAATGAGCAGTTCTTC
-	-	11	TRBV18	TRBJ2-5	CANSPRETQYF	TGTGCCAACTCACCAAGAGAGACCCAGTACTTC
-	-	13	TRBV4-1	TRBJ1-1	CASSQEGETEAFF	TGCGCCAGCAGCCAAGAGGGGGAAACTGAAGCTTTCTTT